This TCR beta chain comes out of a study of T cell responses to AZD1222 COVID-19 vaccine. Overall study findings and caveats: Spike-specific TCR breadth and depth were elevated following two AZD1222 doses. The donors showed a predominance of white British ancestry and of females, with possible underestimation of clonal diversity. At study baseline, merely about 6 AZD1222 recipients were seropositive. Spike was spanned by vaccine-associated CD4 TCRs, which were dominant at 160-218 and 743-854.

The method was immunoSEQ multiplex PCR; TCRdb's version includes in-frame clones alone and lacks a portion of them. The profile shows 160,000 or so clones, more than 85% of them singletons. Trimming pared 1 base from V and 0 bases from J, leaving 9 bases between. The CDR3 is 16 residues long. Germline values: CDR1 LNHDA, CDR2 SQIVND (reference sequence). The sample holds a few counts of this clone. Its matching antigen is unknown. Sequenced here: peripheral blood, sampled after recovery from COVID-19. The V and J genes are TRBV19 and TRBJ1-4, with D hard to call. The sequence derives from an adult who had recovered from COVID-19. The CDR3 sequence: CASSIGGTSTNEKLFF. CDR3 coding DNA: TGTGCCAGTAGTATAGGAGGCACCTCAACTAATGAAAAACTGTTTTTT.